This TCR beta chain was observed in a study of human T cells and chemical hapten exposure. About the research overall: Once 0.01% DPC had been applied to the upper back by patch test, readings were taken at 6 days.

This clonotype was detected ten times or more. Its antigen is unknown. The CDR3 is 15 amino acids. Trimming removed 4 bases at V and 9 bases at J, with 19 bases between. Germline V gene lookup returns CDR1 SGHTA and CDR2 FQGNSA. Study conclusions and caveats: Counts of expanded TCRs (at PT1) showed a positive correlation with patch test score.

MiXCR was run by TCRdb on the RACE reads, yielding one entry per CDR3 protein. The table records 370,000 or so distinct CDR3 sequences, roughly 5% of them present only once. Time point denoted: patch test 1, 2 weeks after DPC sensitization. As for treatment: therapeutic diphenylcyclopropenone sensitization with weekly scalp DPC. The source was whole blood, collected in connection with sensitization to the hapten diphenylcyclopropenone (DPC). The V and J genes are TRBV7-2 and TRBJ2-1; D is perhaps TRBD1 (6 bases). This TCR was sampled from a woman aged 45-60 years with alopecia areata. Some clones in this sample may be carry-over from other donors' samples. The CDR3 nucleotides read TGTGCCAGCAGCTCCCCAGGGGCGATGGGAACTGAGCAGTTCTTC. As protein: CASSSPGAMGTEQFF.